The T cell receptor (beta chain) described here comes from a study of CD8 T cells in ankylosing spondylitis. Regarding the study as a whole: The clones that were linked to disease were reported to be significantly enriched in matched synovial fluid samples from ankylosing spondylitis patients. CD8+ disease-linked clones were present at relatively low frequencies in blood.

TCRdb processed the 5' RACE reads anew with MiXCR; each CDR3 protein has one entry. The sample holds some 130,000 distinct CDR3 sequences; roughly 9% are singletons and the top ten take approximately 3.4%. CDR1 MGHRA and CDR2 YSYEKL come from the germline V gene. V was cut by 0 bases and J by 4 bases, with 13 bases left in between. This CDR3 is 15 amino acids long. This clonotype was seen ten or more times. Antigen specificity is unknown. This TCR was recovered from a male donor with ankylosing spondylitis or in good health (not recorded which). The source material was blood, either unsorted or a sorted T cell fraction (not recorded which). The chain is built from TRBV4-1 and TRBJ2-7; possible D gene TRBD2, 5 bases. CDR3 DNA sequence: TGCGCCAGCAGCCAAGATCTTTCGAGGGTATACGAGCAGTACTTC. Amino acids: CASSQDLSRVYEQYF.